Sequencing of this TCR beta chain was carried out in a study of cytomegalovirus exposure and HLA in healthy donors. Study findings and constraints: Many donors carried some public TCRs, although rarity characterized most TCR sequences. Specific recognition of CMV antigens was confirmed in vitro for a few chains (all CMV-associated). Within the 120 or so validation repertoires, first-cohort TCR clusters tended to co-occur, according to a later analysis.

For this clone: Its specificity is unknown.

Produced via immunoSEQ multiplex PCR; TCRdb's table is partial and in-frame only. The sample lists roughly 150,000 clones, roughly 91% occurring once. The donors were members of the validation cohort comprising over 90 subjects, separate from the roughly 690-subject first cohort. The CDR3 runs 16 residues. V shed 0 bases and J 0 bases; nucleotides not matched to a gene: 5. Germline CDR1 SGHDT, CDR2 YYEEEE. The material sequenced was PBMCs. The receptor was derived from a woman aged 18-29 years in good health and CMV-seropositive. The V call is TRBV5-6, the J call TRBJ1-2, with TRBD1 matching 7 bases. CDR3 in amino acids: CASSLAGTATNYGYTF. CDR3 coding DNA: TGTGCCAGCAGCTTGGCCGGGACAGCTACTAACTATGGCTACACCTTC.